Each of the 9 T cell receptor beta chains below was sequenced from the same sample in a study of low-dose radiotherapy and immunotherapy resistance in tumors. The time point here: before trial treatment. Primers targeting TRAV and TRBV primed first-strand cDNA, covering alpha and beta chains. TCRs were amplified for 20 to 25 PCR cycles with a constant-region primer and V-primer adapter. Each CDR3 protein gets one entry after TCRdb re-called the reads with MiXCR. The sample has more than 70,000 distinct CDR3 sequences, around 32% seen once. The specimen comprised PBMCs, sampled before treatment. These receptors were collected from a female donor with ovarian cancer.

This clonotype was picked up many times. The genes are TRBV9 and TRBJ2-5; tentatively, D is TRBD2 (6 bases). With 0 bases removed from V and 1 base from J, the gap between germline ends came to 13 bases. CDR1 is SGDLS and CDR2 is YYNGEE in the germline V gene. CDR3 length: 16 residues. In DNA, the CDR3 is TGTGCCAGCAGCGTAGGGGATATGGGACTCCAAGAGACCCAGTACTTC. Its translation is CASSVGDMGLQETQYF.

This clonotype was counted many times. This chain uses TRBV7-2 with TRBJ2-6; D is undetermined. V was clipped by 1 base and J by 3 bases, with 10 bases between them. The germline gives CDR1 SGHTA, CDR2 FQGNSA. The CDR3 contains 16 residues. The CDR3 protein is CASSLGVGVGANVLTF. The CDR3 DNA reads TGTGCCAGCAGCTTAGGCGTTGGGGTTGGGGCCAACGTCCTGACTTTC.

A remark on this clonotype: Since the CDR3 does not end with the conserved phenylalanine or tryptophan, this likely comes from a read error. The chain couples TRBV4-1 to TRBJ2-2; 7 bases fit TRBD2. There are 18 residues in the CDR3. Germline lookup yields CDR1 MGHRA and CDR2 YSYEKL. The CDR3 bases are TGCGCCAGCAGACAAGTTGCCGGGCTAGCGGCGAACACCGGGGAGCTGTTTCTT. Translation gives CASRQVAGLAANTGELFL.

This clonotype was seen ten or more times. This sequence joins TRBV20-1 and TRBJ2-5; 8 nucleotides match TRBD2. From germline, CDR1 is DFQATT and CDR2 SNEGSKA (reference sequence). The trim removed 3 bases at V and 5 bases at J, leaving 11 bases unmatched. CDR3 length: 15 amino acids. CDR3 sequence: CSASLLGGGRETQYF. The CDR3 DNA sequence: TGCAGTGCTAGTCTTCTCGGGGGGGGAAGGGAGACCCAGTACTTC.

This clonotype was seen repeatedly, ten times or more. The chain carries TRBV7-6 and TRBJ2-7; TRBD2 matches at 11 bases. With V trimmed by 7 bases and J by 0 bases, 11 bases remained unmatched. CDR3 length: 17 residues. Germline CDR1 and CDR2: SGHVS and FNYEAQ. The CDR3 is CASTPLAGGLTSYEQYF. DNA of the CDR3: TGTGCCAGCACCCCTCTAGCGGGGGGATTGACCTCCTACGAGCAGTACTTC. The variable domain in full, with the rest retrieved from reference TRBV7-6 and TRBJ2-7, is GAGVSQSPRYKVTKRGQDVALRCDPISGHVSLYWYRQALGQGPEFLTYFNYEAQQDKSGLPNDRFSAERPEGSISTLTIQRTEQRDSAMYRCASTPLAGGLTSYEQYFGPGTRLTVT.

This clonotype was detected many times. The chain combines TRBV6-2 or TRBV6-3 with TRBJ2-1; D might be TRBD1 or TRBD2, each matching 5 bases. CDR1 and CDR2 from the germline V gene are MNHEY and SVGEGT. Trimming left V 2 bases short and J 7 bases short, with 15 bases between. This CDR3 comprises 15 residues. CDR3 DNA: TGTGCCAGCAGTTACCTGGGACCCCCCGTTAATGAGCAGTTCTTC. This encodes CASSYLGPPVNEQFF.

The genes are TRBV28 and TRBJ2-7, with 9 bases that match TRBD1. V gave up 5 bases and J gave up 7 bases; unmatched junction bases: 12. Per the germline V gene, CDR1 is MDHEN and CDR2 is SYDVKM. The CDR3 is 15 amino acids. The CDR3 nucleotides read TGTGCCAGCAGTATCGGACAGGGGATTACGATAGAGCAGTACTTC. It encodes CASSIGQGITIEQYF.

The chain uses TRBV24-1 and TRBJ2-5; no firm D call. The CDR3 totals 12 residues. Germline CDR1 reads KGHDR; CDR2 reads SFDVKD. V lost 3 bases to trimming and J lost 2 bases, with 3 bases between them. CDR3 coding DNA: TGTGCCACCAGTGATAGTCAAGAGACCCAGTACTTC. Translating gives CATSDSQETQYF.

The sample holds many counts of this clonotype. The CDR3 spells CASSHRDRMNTEAFF. The CDR3 nucleotides read TGCGCCAGCAGCCACCGGGACAGGATGAACACTGAAGCTTTCTTT. The chain carries TRBV4-3 and TRBJ1-1, with 8 bases identical to TRBD1. The V segment lost 3 bases and the J segment 0 bases; nucleotides outside the gene matches: 3. From germline, CDR1 is LGHNA and CDR2 YSLEER. The CDR3 runs 15 residues.